The clone carrying this T cell receptor beta chain was observed many times. The sample belongs to a study of T cells in Graves' hyperthyroidism and ophthalmopathy. Whole-study context: Peripheral blood was secured at the point of initial diagnosis, before any treatment.

The investigators amplified TCR beta CDR3 regions from RNA transcripts. A first-round RT-PCR of the TCR CDR3 used the HTBI primer set. A single record per CDR3 protein comes from TCRdb applying MiXCR to the multiplex PCR reads. The sample records around 270,000 distinct CDR3 sequences, approximately 18% being singletons. Germline lookup yields CDR1 SGDLS and CDR2 YYNGEE. The V and J ends lost 3 bases and 5 bases, in that order; junction bases with no gene match: 10. This CDR3 contains 16 residues. The receptor was isolated from a man aged 45-65 years with Graves' ophthalmopathy. V gene TRBV9 combines with J gene TRBJ2-1, with 8 bases identical to TRBD2. The sequencing sample was made of blood. This CDR3 reads CASSARSGRYNNEQFF. The DNA for the CDR3 is TGTGCCAGCAGCGCCCGCAGCGGGAGATATAACAATGAGCAGTTCTTC.